The clone carrying this TCR beta chain was picked up a small number of times. Its antigen is undetermined. Template switching added a universal primer binding site, and final cDNA carried unique molecular identifiers. TCRdb fed the 5' RACE reads into MiXCR, producing one record per CDR3 protein. This table has 1.5 million to 2 million distinct CDR3 sequences, around 29% appearing once. Losses at the gene ends were 7 bases for V and 2 bases for J; bases not matched to a gene: 6. From germline, CDR1 is DFQATT and CDR2 SNEGSKA (reference sequence). The CDR3 covers 13 residues. This specimen comes from a study of identical twins. Study-level findings and limits: Recombination models fit unrelated individuals' TCR alpha sharing but underestimated twins'. While abundant cord blood beta clonotypes carried fewer insertions, memory repertoires showed no such pattern.

The clonotype originates from a newborn girl in good health. The specimen was cord blood. The J gene is TRBJ1-2, the V gene TRBV20-1, with TRBD1 identical over 8 bases. This chain's CDR3 is CSVSDRENYGYTF. The DNA of the CDR3 is TGCAGTGTTTCGGACAGGGAAAACTATGGCTACACCTTC.